Each of the 5 T cell receptor beta chains below was sequenced from the same sample in a study of blood T cells in healthy people across ages. Combining a sample-barcoded 5' primer with a J-beta primer mix, a second PCR ran for roughly 7 to 11 cycles. Via MiXCR, TCRdb re-called the 5' RACE reads, giving one row per CDR3 protein. The table lists approximately 900,000 distinct CDR3 sequences, roughly 52% of them singletons. The material sequenced was blood. Receptors originate from a man aged 25-40 years in good health.

This chain connects TRBV5-6 to TRBJ1-5; D call uncertain. The germline CDR1 and CDR2 sequences are SGHDT and YYEEEE. Between the trimmed V and J ends, which lost 4 bases and 2 bases, there was a span of 10 bases. The CDR3 sequence is 14 residues long. CDR3 coding DNA: TGTGCCAGCAGCGATCAATACGGCAATCAGCCCCAGCATTTT. Translating it yields CASSDQYGNQPQHF. The whole variable domain, remainder taken from reference TRBV5-6 and TRBJ1-5, is DAGVTQSPTHLIKTRGQQVTLRCSPKSGHDTVSWYQQALGQGPQFIFQYYEEEERQRGNFPDRFSGHQFPNYSSELNVNALLLGDSALYLCASSDQYGNQPQHFGDGTRLSIL.

The table lists this clonotype with a few counts. This chain connects TRBV12-3 or TRBV12-4 to TRBJ2-7; 9 nucleotides agree with TRBD1. After removal of 6 bases from V and 2 bases from J, the junction contained 14 bases not matched to a gene. The CDR3 totals 17 residues. The chain's CDR3 is CASRKNAGQGPTYEQYF. DNA for the CDR3: TGTGCCAGCAGGAAAAATGCGGGACAGGGCCCTACCTACGAGCAGTACTTC.

This clonotype was counted between two and nine times. V and J are TRBV14 and TRBJ1-2; D unresolved. The CDR3 contains 12 residues. V was trimmed by 0 bases and J by 9 bases, leaving 8 bases between them. Germline values: CDR1 SGHDN, CDR2 FVKESK. CDR3 protein: CASSQERTSYTF. Here the CDR3 DNA reads TGTGCCAGCAGCCAAGAACGGACGAGCTACACCTTC.

The V gene is TRBV9, the J gene TRBJ2-3; the match to TRBD1 covers 7 bases. Germline-derived CDR1 and CDR2 are SGDLS and YYNGEE. The CDR3 consists of 14 residues. V trimming: 6 bases; J trimming: 4 bases; junction bases outside the gene matches: 8. For the CDR3, the DNA is TGTGCCAGCAAAGGGGGCATTTTCGCAGATACGCAGTATTTT. Its translation: CASKGGIFADTQYF.

Turning to this clonotype: A much larger clone lies a single base off, so this may be a read error. This chain links TRBV7-2 with TRBJ2-3; TRBD2 matches at 8 bases. Germline-derived CDR1 and CDR2 are SGHTA and FQGNSA. This CDR3 comprises 16 residues. The CDR3 reads CASNLGGGGRTDTQYF. CDR3 coding DNA: TGTGCCAGCAACTTAGGTGGCGGGGGGCGTACAGATACGCAGTATTTT.